This entry lists 7 T cell receptor beta chains sequenced from one sample in a study of identifying expanded T cells in peripheral blood. Here immunoSEQ multiplex PCR was the method, and the copy in TCRdb shows in-frame clones only, minus some. The sample carries roughly 120,000 clones, about nine tenths recorded once. Source material: blood. All receptors come from a person between 18 and 75 years old in good health.

The V gene is TRBV9, the J gene TRBJ1-2; D gene uncertain. Trimming removed 0 bases at V and 2 bases at J, with 5 bases between. Germline lookup yields CDR1 SGDLS and CDR2 YYNGEE. CDR3 length: 13 amino acids. In DNA, the CDR3 is TGTGCCAGCAGCGTAGAGTTCAACTATGGCTACACCTTC. Amino acid sequence: CASSVEFNYGYTF.

This chain connects TRBV29-1 to TRBJ1-4; D gene uncertain. This CDR3 has 13 residues. Trimming pared 1 base from V and 5 bases from J, leaving 8 bases between. Germline V gives CDR1 SQVTM, CDR2 ANQGSEA. The CDR3 sequence is CSVEGNSNEKLFF. The CDR3 DNA reads TGCAGCGTTGAAGGCAACTCGAATGAAAAACTGTTTTTT.

Notes on this clone: Other DNA sequences in this specimen translate into the identical CDR3. The chain uses TRBV9 and TRBJ2-3; D remains unclear. Trimming removed 1 base from V and 3 bases from J, with 3 bases in between. Germline V gene lookup returns CDR1 SGDLS and CDR2 YYNGEE. The CDR3 is 12 amino acids. CDR3 coding DNA: TGTGCCAGCAGCGTAAGTACAGATACGCAGTATTTT. It specifies CASSVSTDTQYF. Supplemented by reference TRBV9 and TRBJ2-3, the full variable domain reads DSGVTQTPKHLITATGQRVTLRCSPRSGDLSVYWYQQSLDQGLQFLIQYYNGEERAKGNILERFSAQQFPDLHSELNLSSLELGDSALYFCASSVSTDTQYFGPGTRLTVL.

This clone was seen once. As DNA, the CDR3 is TGTGCCAGCAGTTCCGGGGGACAGCCCCAAGAGACCCAGTACTTC. Its protein product is CASSSGGQPQETQYF. The chain is built from TRBV28 and TRBJ2-5; a weak D match, TRBD1 (7 bases). The CDR3 is made up of 15 amino acids. The germline CDR1 and CDR2 sequences are MDHEN and SYDVKM. V dropped 4 bases and J dropped 1 base, with 13 bases sitting between them.

V and J are TRBV7-9 and TRBJ2-3; D is unclear. With 1 base removed from V and 5 bases from J, the gap between germline ends came to 1 base. Germline V gives CDR1 SEHNR, CDR2 FQNEAQ (reference sequence). The CDR3 spans 11 residues. The CDR3 region is CASSLEDTQYF. The DNA for the CDR3 is TGTGCCAGCAGCTTAGAAGATACGCAGTATTTT.

The chain uses TRBV5-1 and TRBJ2-1; D is ambiguous. The CDR3 totals 13 residues. Trimming stripped 0 bases from V and 9 bases from J, with 10 bases between. The germline CDR1 and CDR2 sequences are SGHRS and YFSETQ. The CDR3 nucleotides are TGCGCCAGCAGCTTGGCTCCCGGATCTGAGCAGTTCTTC. Its translation is CASSLAPGSEQFF.

This clone was observed a few times. The V and J genes are TRBV5-5 and TRBJ1-5; possible D gene TRBD1, 6 bases. This CDR3 is built from 15 residues. CDR1 SGHKS and CDR2 YYEKEE come from the germline V gene (reference sequence). The ends were cut back, 1 base at V and 0 bases at J, with 8 bases in the middle. In nucleotides, the CDR3 is TGTGCCAGCAGCTTGTGGACAGATAGCAATCAGCCCCAGCATTTT. The encoded protein is CASSLWTDSNQPQHF. Together with reference TRBV5-5 and TRBJ1-5, the CDR3 gives the full variable domain: DAGVTQSPTHLIKTRGQQVTLRCSPISGHKSVSWYQQVLGQGPQFIFQYYEKEERGRGNFPDRFSARQFPNYSSELNVNALLLGDSALYLCASSLWTDSNQPQHFGDGTRLSIL.